This TCR beta chain was obtained from a study of T cell responses to AZD1222 COVID-19 vaccine. Points from the study as a whole: Donors, mostly white British, included more females; clonal diversity was possibly underestimated. Baseline serostatus was positive in only six or seven AZD1222 recipients. Across the whole spike, CD4 TCRs peaked at regions 160-218 and 743-854.

CDR3 size: 14 residues. The ends were cut back, 5 bases at V and 0 bases at J, with 8 bases in the middle. The germline V gene has CDR1 MNHNY and CDR2 SVGAGI (reference sequence). Assay: immunoSEQ multiplex PCR; the TCRdb copy retains only in-frame clones and omits some. The repertoire consists of 110,000 or so clones, with more than 80% occurring once and the leading ten covering over 4%. As concerns this clone: The antigen remains unidentified.

The sequencing used peripheral blood, collected 28 days after the second dose of the MenACWY control vaccine. The J gene is TRBJ2-1, the V gene TRBV6-6; TRBD2 might be the D (5 bases). The sequence came from an adult who received the MenACWY meningococcal vaccine as a control. CDR3 bases: TGTGCCAGCAGTGACGGACTCTCCTACAATGAGCAGTTCTTC. It codes for CASSDGLSYNEQFF.